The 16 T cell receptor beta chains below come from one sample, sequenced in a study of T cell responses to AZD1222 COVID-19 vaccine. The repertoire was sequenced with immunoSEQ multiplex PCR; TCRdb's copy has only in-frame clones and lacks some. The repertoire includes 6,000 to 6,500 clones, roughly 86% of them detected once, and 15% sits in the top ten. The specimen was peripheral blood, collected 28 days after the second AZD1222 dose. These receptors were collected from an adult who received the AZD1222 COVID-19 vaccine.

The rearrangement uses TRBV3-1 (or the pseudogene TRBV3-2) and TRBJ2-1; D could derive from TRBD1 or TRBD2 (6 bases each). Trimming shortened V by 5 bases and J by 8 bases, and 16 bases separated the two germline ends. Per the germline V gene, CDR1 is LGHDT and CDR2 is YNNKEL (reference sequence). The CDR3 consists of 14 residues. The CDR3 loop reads CASSSIGGRDEQFF. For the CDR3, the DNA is TGTGCCAGCAGCTCGATCGGGGGCCGGGATGAGCAGTTCTTC.

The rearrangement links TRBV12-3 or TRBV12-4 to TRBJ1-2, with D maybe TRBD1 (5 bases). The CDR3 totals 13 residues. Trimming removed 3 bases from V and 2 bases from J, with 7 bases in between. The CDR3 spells CASSLYRNYGYTF. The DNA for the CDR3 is TGTGCCAGCAGTTTGTACAGGAACTATGGCTACACCTTC.

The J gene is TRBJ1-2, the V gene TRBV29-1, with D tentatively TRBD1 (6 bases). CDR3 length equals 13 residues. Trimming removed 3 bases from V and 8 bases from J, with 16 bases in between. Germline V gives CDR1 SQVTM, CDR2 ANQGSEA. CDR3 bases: TGCAGCGTTGACCCGGACAGAAGAGGCGGCTACACCTTC. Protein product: CSVDPDRRGGYTF.

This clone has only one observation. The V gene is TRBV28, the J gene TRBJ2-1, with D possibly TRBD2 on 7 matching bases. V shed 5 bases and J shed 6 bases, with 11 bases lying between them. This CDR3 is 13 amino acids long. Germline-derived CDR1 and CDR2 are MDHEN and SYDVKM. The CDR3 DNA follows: TGTGCCAGCAGTCAAGGGGGGGGCAATGAGCAGTTCTTC. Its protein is CASSQGGGNEQFF.

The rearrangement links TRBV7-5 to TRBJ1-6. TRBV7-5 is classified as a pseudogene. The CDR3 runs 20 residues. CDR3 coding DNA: TGTGCCAGAAGCTTATTCACCCAGGCCTCCCGGAGCTCCTATAATTCACCCCTCCACTTT. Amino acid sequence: CARSLFTQASRSSYNSPLHF.

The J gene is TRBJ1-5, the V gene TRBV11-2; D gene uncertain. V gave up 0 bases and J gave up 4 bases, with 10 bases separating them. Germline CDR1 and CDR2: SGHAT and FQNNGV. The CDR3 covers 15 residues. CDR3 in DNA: TGTGCCAGCAGCTTAGATGGGTTGGGGAATCAGCCCCAGCATTTT. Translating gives CASSLDGLGNQPQHF.

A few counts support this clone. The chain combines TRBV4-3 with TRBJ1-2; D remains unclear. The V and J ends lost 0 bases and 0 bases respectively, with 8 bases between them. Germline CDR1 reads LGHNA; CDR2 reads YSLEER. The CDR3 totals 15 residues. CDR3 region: CASSQDSGTNYGYTF. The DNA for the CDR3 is TGCGCCAGCAGCCAAGATTCTGGGACTAACTATGGCTACACCTTC.

CDR3 residues: CASRGSNQPQHF. Written as DNA, the CDR3 is TGTGCCAGCCGCGGTAGCAATCAGCCCCAGCATTTT. The V gene is TRBV6-5, the J gene TRBJ1-5; D gene unclear. Trimming took off 8 bases at V and 0 bases at J, with 5 bases between the two ends. Germline CDR1 is MNHEY and CDR2 is SVGAGI. The CDR3 loop spans 12 amino acids.

The CDR3 coding sequence is TGTGCCAGCAGCCAGGGCGGGAGAGGTGATACGCAGTATTTT. Protein: CASSQGGRGDTQYF. This chain joins TRBV4-2 and TRBJ2-3; 7 positions match TRBD2. V gave up 3 bases and J gave up 6 bases; unmatched junction bases: 6. This CDR3 region has 14 residues. Germline assignment: CDR1 LGHNA and CDR2 YNFKEQ.

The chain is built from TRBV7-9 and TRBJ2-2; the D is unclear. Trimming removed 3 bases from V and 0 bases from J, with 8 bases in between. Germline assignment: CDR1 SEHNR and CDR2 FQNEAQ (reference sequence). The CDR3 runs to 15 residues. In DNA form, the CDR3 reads TGTGCCAGCAGCTTGGAAGGGTCGAACACCGGGGAGCTGTTTTTT. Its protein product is CASSLEGSNTGELFF. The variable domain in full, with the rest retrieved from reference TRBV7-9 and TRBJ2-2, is DTGVSQNPRHKITKRGQNVTFRCDPISEHNRLYWYRQTLGQGPEFLTYFQNEAQLEKSRLLSDRFSAERPKGSFSTLEIQRTEQGDSAMYLCASSLEGSNTGELFFGEGSRLTVL.

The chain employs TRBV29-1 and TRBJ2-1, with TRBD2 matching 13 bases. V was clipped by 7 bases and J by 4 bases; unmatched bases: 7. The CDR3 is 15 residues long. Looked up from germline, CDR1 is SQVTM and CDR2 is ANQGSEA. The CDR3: CSAATGLAGYNEQFF. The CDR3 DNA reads TGCAGCGCCGCAACGGGACTAGCGGGGTACAATGAGCAGTTCTTC.

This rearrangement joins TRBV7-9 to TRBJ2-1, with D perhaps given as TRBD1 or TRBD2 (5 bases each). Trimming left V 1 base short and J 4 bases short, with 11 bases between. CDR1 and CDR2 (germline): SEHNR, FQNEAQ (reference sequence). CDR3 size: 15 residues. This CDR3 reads CASSLGQGEYNEQFF. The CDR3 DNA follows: TGTGCCAGCAGCTTAGGGCAGGGAGAGTACAATGAGCAGTTCTTC.

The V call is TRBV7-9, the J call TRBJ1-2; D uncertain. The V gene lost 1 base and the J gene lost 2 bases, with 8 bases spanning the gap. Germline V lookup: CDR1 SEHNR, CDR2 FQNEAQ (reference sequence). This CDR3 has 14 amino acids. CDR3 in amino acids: CASSLGDDNYGYTF. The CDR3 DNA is TGTGCCAGCAGCTTAGGGGATGACAACTATGGCTACACCTTC.

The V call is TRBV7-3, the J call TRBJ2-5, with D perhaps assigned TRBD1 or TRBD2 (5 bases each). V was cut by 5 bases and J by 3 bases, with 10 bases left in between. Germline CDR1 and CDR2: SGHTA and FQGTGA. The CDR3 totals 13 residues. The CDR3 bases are TGTGCCAGCAGCCCTGGGGGAAAAGAGACCCAGTACTTC. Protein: CASSPGGKETQYF.

CDR3 sequence (DNA): TGTGCCAGCAGCCCGGGACAGGGCGGGACAGATACGCAGTATTTT. It specifies CASSPGQGGTDTQYF. V and J are TRBV7-9 and TRBJ2-3; the match to TRBD1 covers 9 bases. The CDR3 extends over 15 amino acids. Germline CDR1 reads SEHNR; CDR2 reads FQNEAQ (reference sequence). J was trimmed by 3 bases and V by 5 bases; bases with no gene match: 6.

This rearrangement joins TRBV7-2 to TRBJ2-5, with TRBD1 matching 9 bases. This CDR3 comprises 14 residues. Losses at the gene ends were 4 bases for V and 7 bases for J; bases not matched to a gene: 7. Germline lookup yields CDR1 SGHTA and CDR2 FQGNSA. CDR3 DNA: TGTGCCAGCAGCTCGCGGACAGGGGAGGGGACCCAGTACTTC. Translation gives CASSSRTGEGTQYF.